This T cell receptor beta chain was retrieved from a study of blood T cell repertoires in COVID-19. Looking at the study overall: Samples came from the United States, Italy and Spain, spanning acute and convalescent COVID-19.

The germline gives CDR1 LNHDA, CDR2 SQIVND (reference sequence). The ends lost 4 bases at V and 4 bases at J; junction bases unmatched: 8. This CDR3 is 15 amino acids long. Study processing details: Amplification of reference gene primers was used by the study to estimate nucleated cell counts. Only in-frame clones appear in the TCRdb table, and some are missing; sequencing was by immunoSEQ multiplex PCR. V and J calls and clone size are those listed in that table; D and trimming were worked out from the DNA. This table has 330,000 or so clones, approximately 90% appearing once. This TCR was sampled from a man aged 25-45 years with COVID-19, enrolled during active disease. The specimen sequenced was peripheral blood. The J gene is TRBJ1-2, the V gene TRBV19; TRBD1 matches 8 bases. CDR3 region: CASSKGQGAGYGYTF. In DNA form, the CDR3 reads TGTGCCAGTAGTAAAGGGCAGGGGGCTGGCTATGGCTACACCTTC.